This T cell receptor (beta chain) was profiled in a study of shared clonotypes between healthy human individuals (dated by TCRdb to the early 2020s). Study-level background: A couple of women and a few men aged 18 to 49 years were included in the cohort. For each donor, three plates each were used for CD4 naive and CD4 memory, two plates were used for CD8 naive, and one plate was used for CD8 memory. To estimate repertoire size and how much clonotype sharing occurs between individuals, the study deeply sequenced the blood TCR repertoires of a handful of healthy adults. Libraries were prepared and TCR repertoires were sequenced by different laboratories using diverse techniques, in order to increase sequencing depth and limit assay-specific biases. Per donor, leukapheresis produced somewhere between about 0.85 and 8.9 billion PBMCs. General conclusions and limits of the study: Only blood was sampled, and tissue TCR repertoires likely differ from those in blood. Larger estimated clonotype richness was generally found for naive subsets than for memory subsets. Incomplete sequencing was indicated by rarefaction of sorted-subset datasets, despite the large sequencing depth. Across a handful of donors, approximately 5% of naive CD4, approximately 3.6% of naive CD8, about 2.3% of memory CD4, and about 0.4% of memory CD8 clonotypes were shared. Compared with non-shared clonotypes, clonotypes shared by all four sorted-subset donors had higher generation probabilities. Based on pairwise subsampling, the degree of clonotype sharing among donors was expected to be affected by sequencing depth. Because the study included only a small number of donors, the genetic and exposure-history diversity represented was limited.

From the cysteine up to the phenylalanine, the CDR3 has a length of 14 residues. The DNA shown is the 42-base CDR3, in frame from base 1. CDR1 and CDR2 are drawn from the germline V gene: MDHEN, SYDVKM. Relative to germline, V is missing 3 bases and J is missing 5 bases, with 6 bases of the junction outside any gene match. Using the deep immunoSEQ assay, multiplex PCR amplified TCR CDR3 regions from genomic DNA. Extracted genomic DNA from each cell subset was spread evenly across all wells of several immunoSEQ 96-well plates, with each plate serving as a replicate. For sorted subsets, each replicate PCR was loaded with approximately 0.2 ug genomic DNA, equivalent to 32,000 or so T cell genomes. Purified libraries were quantified with a Qubit 3.0 fluorometer, sized on a Bioanalyzer 2100, and re-quantified with the KAPA Library Quantification kit. Each immunoSEQ 96-well plate was sequenced on its own single-read 150-cycle Illumina NextSeq 550 flow cell. Concerning the study's data processing: Because the immunoSEQ output included only junctional sequences and no quality scores, the filtering could not be the same as the filtering used for full-length reads. To assign V/J genes and CDR3, sequences were annotated against IMGT germline references using PyIR, a Python wrapper for IgBLAST v1.9. Reads with weak V/J assignments (E-value above 1e-6), missing CDR3, stop codons, out-of-frame junctions, or ambiguous translated residues were removed. V3J clonotypes were defined by identical inferred V gene, J gene, and CDR3 amino acid sequence. Percentage overlap between repertoires was computed as shared unique clonotypes divided by the size of the smaller repertoire. Repertoire richness was assessed with RTK rarefaction, the Chao1 estimator, and Recon v2.1 estimates of unobserved clonotypes. Generation probabilities were computed with OLGA for all TCRbeta clonotypes obtained by the gDNA method from several donors. TCRdb took this table from immuneACCESS and kept in-frame rearrangements with V and J called. Such tables lack part of the clones; where checked against another copy, unresolved V genes explain under half of the gap, and the rest is unexplained. V and J calls plus clone size are reproduced from that table; the DNA served to infer D and trimming. In this sample the table shows some 2.3 million clones, roughly 93% of which occur a single time. The top ten hold 0.39% of the sample.

As concerns this clone: Its antigen is unknown. No clone much larger than this one lies a single base away; base qualities are absent.

Donors were healthy HIV-negative adults with no recently reported acute infections or vaccinations. Every donor was a Caucasian adult residing in Nashville, Tennessee, USA. CD4+ T cells were enriched by magnetic negative selection, after which naive cells were positively selected on CD45RA and the negative fraction was taken as the memory subset. After blood collection by leukapheresis, PBMCs were isolated using Ficoll-Histopaque density gradient centrifugation and then cryopreserved in the vapor phase of liquid nitrogen. Analytical flow cytometry was used to check the purity and quantity of every magnetically sorted T cell population. Genomic DNA was isolated from each sorted fraction and quantified by UV absorbance on a Nanodrop 2000c.

The rearrangement combines TRBV28 with TRBJ1-1; a stretch of 7 junction bases matches TRBD1. Sequencing was performed on naive CD4+ T cells from PBMCs. Interpreted using the paper, the cell subset or site label stands for: CD45RA+ positively selected. This sequence was found in a man between 18 and 29 years old in good health. Some clones in this sample may be carry-over from other donors' samples. The CDR3 reads as follows: CASSFNDRATEAFF. The DNA sequence is given as TGTGCCAGCAGTTTTAATGACAGGGCGACTGAAGCTTTCTTT.